The 12 T cell receptor beta chains below all came from one sample that was sequenced in a study of T cell repertoires in cytomegalovirus infection. TCRdb re-called the reads through MiXCR, storing one row per CDR3 protein. The data show 600,000 to 800,000 distinct CDR3 sequences, 20% to 30% seen once. Sequenced sample: CD8+ T cells from PBMCs. The receptor source for this set is a human donor in good health (CMV status not recorded). Some clones in this sample may be carry-over from other donors' samples.

The V call is TRBV18, the J call TRBJ2-1; D is possibly TRBD2 (5 bases). CDR1 is KGHSH and CDR2 is LQKENI in the germline V gene. Trimming cost V 3 bases and J 4 bases, with 10 bases left between them. The CDR3 covers 14 residues. The CDR3 region has the DNA TGTGCCAGCTCACCCGACTACCCATACAATGAGCAGTTCTTC. Protein sequence: CASSPDYPYNEQFF.

The chain employs TRBV10-3 and TRBJ2-1; D not resolved. The length of the CDR3 is 12 residues. The ends were cut back, 8 bases at V and 5 bases at J, with 10 bases in the middle. CDR1 and CDR2 from the germline V gene are ENHRY and SYGVKD. CDR3 in amino acids: CAIEDPDNEQFF. The CDR3 DNA reads as TGTGCCATCGAGGACCCGGACAATGAGCAGTTCTTC.

The sample holds a few counts of this clonotype. The CDR3 DNA reads TGTGCCAGCAGCTGGGACGGAAACTACGAGCAGTACGTC. Its protein product is CASSWDGNYEQYV. The chain employs TRBV6-6 and TRBJ2-7, with D perhaps given as TRBD1 or TRBD2 (5 bases each). CDR1 is MNHNY and CDR2 is SVGAGI in the germline V gene (reference sequence). CDR3 length: 13 amino acids. Trimming removed 6 bases at V and 3 bases at J, with 12 bases between.

This clonotype has just a few counts. The chain is built from TRBV2 and TRBJ2-6; 7 bases are shared with TRBD1. Trimming took 6 bases from V and 2 from J; bases not matched to a gene: 7. This CDR3 region has 16 residues. Germline lookup yields CDR1 SNHLY and CDR2 FYNNEI. The CDR3 protein is CASRDRFQAGANVLTF. DNA of the CDR3: TGTGCCAGCAGGGACAGGTTCCAGGCTGGGGCCAACGTCCTGACTTTC.

This clonotype was counted between two and nine times. One junction end does not reproduce the germline sequence, and a read error may be involved. This chain joins TRBV20-1 and TRBJ2-5; D gene ambiguous. There are 15 residues in the CDR3. The V gene's germline CDR1 is DFQATT and CDR2 SNEGSKA (reference sequence). In DNA form, the CDR3 reads TGCAGTGCTAGAGATTACGGCACCGACCAAGAGACCCAGTGCTTC. This codes for CSARDYGTDQETQCF.

This clonotype was recorded at least ten times. V and J are TRBV28 and TRBJ2-7; 7 nucleotides line up with TRBD1. Germline V gene sequence: CDR1 MDHEN, CDR2 SYDVKM. The CDR3 is 13 amino acids. The junction had 7 bases not matched to a gene; V was cut back by 5 bases and J by 6 bases. In DNA form, the CDR3 reads TGTGCCAGCAGTCCCCCAGGGGGTGGCGAGCAGTACGTC. It codes for CASSPPGGGEQYV.

The rearrangement joins TRBV12-3 or TRBV12-4 to TRBJ1-1, with a possible D match to TRBD1 (5 bases). Trimming removed 6 bases at V and 4 bases at J, with 15 bases between. The CDR3 has 14 amino acids. The CDR3: CASRKQGIATEAFF. For the CDR3, the DNA is TGTGCCAGCAGAAAGCAGGGCATCGCCACTGAAGCTTTCTTT.

This clonotype was counted at least ten times. The DNA for the CDR3 is TGTGCCAGCAGCGTATCGGGACTAGCGGGGGGCCCTACAGATACGCAGTATTTT. Its translation is CASSVSGLAGGPTDTQYF. The rearrangement joins TRBV7-2 to TRBJ2-3, with 15 nucleotides matching TRBD2. Trimming at V came to 5 bases and at J to 3 bases, leaving 9 bases not matched to a gene. Germline CDR1 reads SGHTA; CDR2 reads FQGNSA. This CDR3 is 18 amino acids long.

This clonotype turned up a few times. The chain is built from TRBV4-1 and TRBJ2-7; possibly TRBD1 for D (5 bases). V was clipped by 0 bases and J by 4 bases, with 13 bases between them. The CDR3 covers 15 residues. Germline V gives CDR1 MGHRA, CDR2 YSYEKL. The CDR3 here is CASSQEIGRGYEQYF. CDR3 nucleotides: TGCGCCAGCAGCCAAGAAATTGGAAGGGGATACGAGCAGTACTTC.

The rearrangement links TRBV5-4 to TRBJ2-3; TRBD1 might be the D (6 bases). Germline CDR1 SGHNT, CDR2 YYREEE (reference sequence). Trimming left V 4 bases short and J 7 bases short, with 13 bases between. This CDR3 has 13 residues. The CDR3 DNA is TGTGCCAGCAGCCCTTCCAGGGGACATACGCAGTATTTT. It specifies CASSPSRGHTQYF.

This clonotype was picked up many times. This rearrangement joins TRBV28 to TRBJ2-3; perhaps TRBD1 as D (6 bases). The germline V gene has CDR1 MDHEN and CDR2 SYDVKM. V lost 3 bases and J 4 bases, leaving 17 bases between the germline ends. CDR3 length: 16 residues. As DNA, the CDR3 is TGTGCCAGCAGTTTCGATGGGGGCTTCGGGGCAGATACGCAGTATTTT. This sequence encodes CASSFDGGFGADTQYF.

In the case of this clonotype: A much larger clone is a single base away; this may be a read error. The rearrangement joins TRBV28 to TRBJ2-1; 7 bases map to TRBD1. The CDR3 has 17 amino acids. Germline lookup yields CDR1 MDHEN and CDR2 SYDVKM. The CDR3 sequence is CANSFDRQGGSYNEQFF. In DNA form, the CDR3 reads TGTGCCAACAGTTTTGATAGACAGGGCGGATCCTACAATGAGCAGTTCTTC.